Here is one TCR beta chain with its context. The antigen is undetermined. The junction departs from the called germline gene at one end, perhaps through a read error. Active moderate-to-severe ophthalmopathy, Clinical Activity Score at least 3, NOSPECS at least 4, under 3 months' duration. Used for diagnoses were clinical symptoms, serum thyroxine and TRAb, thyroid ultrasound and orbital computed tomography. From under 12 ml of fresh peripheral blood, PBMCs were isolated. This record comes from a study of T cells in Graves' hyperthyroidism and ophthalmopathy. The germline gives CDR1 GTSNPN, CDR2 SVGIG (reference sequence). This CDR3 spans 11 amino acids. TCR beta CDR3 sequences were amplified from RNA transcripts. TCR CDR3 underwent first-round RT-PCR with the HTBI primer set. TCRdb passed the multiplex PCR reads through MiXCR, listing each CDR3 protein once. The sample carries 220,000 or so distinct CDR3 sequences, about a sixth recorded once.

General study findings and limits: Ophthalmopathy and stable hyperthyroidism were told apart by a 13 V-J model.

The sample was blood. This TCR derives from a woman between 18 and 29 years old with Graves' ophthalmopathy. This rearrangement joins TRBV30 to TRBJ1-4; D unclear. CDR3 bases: TGCGCCTGGTTGGTAGGTGAAAAACTGTTTTTT. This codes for CAWLVGEKLFF. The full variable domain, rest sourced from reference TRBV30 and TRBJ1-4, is SQTIHQWPATLVQPVGSPLSLECTVEGTSNPNLYWYRQAAGRGLQLLFYSVGIGQISSEVPQNLSASRPQDRQFILSSKKLLLSDSGFYLCAWLVGEKLFFGSGTQLSVL.